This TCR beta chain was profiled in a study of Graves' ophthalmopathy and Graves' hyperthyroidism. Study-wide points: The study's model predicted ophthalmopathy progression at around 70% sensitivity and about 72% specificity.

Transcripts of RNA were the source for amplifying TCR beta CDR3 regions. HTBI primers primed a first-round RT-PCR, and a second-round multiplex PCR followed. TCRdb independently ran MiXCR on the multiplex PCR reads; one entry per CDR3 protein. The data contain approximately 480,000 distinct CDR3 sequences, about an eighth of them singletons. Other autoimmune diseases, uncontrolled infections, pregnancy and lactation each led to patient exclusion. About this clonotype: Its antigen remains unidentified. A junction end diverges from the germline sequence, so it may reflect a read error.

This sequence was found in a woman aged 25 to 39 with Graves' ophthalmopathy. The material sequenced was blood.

CDR3 in amino acids: CASSQVVLATEELLF. DNA for the CDR3: TGTGCCAGCAGCCAAGTAGTACTAGCCACAGAGGAGCTGTTGTTT. The chain employs TRBV14 and TRBJ2-2; TRBD2 might be the D (6 bases). Looked up from germline, CDR1 is SGHDN and CDR2 is FVKESK. This CDR3 has 15 amino acids.